What follows are 30 T cell receptor beta chains derived from one specimen sequenced in a study of OX40 agonist ivuxolimab in advanced cancers. Library creation used the immunoSEQ multiplex PCR assay. As stored in TCRdb, this immuneACCESS dataset retains in-frame rearrangements with V and J assigned. A fraction of the clones does not appear; measured against another copy, unresolved V genes explain less than half of the discrepancy, and the remainder lacks a known reason. This sample is represented by fewer than 85,000 clones; 75% to 90% of them were singletons. The top ten clones comprise approximately 0.85% of the sample. The sequences come from CD4+ or CD8+ T cells sorted from blood, collected in a trial of the OX40 agonist ivuxolimab. The receptors derive from an adult with an advanced solid tumor such as melanoma, head and neck, liver or kidney cancer.

The chain joins TRBV6-5 to TRBJ1-5; D unclear. The CDR3 spans 13 residues. V was trimmed by 2 bases and J by 6 bases, leaving 8 bases between them. Germline CDR1 and CDR2: MNHEY and SVGAGI. The CDR3: CASSYRGIQPQHF. The CDR3 DNA sequence: TGTGCCAGCAGTTACCGGGGAATTCAGCCCCAGCATTTT.

This clone was seen a handful of times. The rearrangement uses TRBV27 and TRBJ2-1, with D perhaps TRBD1 or TRBD2 (5 bases each). Trimming shortened V by 7 bases and J by 0 bases, and 19 bases separated the two germline ends. Germline V CDR1 and CDR2: MNHEY, SMNVEV (reference sequence). There are 17 residues in the CDR3. The CDR3 loop is CASTFSFAGASYNEQFF. DNA of the CDR3: TGTGCCAGCACCTTTTCCTTCGCCGGGGCCTCCTACAATGAGCAGTTCTTC.

The gene calls are TRBV7-2 and TRBJ1-2; 12 bases align to TRBD1. The CDR3 totals 17 residues. V lost 7 bases to trimming and J lost 4 bases; unmatched junction nucleotides: 13. Looked up from germline, CDR1 is SGHTA and CDR2 is FQGNSA. CDR3 sequence reads: CASTPSGQGAGGYGYTF. For the CDR3, the DNA is TGTGCCAGCACCCCGTCGGGACAGGGGGCTGGTGGCTATGGCTACACCTTC.

In this sample, this clone turned up a few times. This CDR3 is CATADSLNTEAFF. DNA of the CDR3: TGTGCCACTGCGGACTCCCTGAACACTGAAGCTTTCTTT. The V gene is TRBV10-3, the J gene TRBJ1-1; D gene uncertain. V shed 10 bases and J shed 0 bases, with 12 bases lying between them. This CDR3 comprises 13 residues. CDR1 is ENHRY and CDR2 is SYGVKD in the germline V gene.

The gene calls are TRBV19 and TRBJ2-1; D gene ambiguous. The CDR3 sequence is 14 residues long. Per the germline V gene, CDR1 is LNHDA and CDR2 is SQIVND (reference sequence). Between the trimmed V and J ends, which lost 3 bases and 4 bases, there was a span of 10 bases. The CDR3 DNA follows: TGTGCCAGTAGTATTGTTCCCGGATACAATGAGCAGTTCTTC. Translated: CASSIVPGYNEQFF.

The chain is built from TRBV7-9 and TRBJ1-4; 7 positions agree with TRBD1. This CDR3 is 15 amino acids long. The V gene end was trimmed by 4 bases and the J gene end by 13 bases; junction bases not matched to a gene: 15. Germline V lookup: CDR1 SEHNR, CDR2 FQNEAQ (reference sequence). The CDR3 here is CASSWDSDYHRRLFF. The CDR3 DNA reads TGTGCCAGCAGCTGGGACAGCGATTACCACCGCCGACTGTTTTTT. Based on the CDR3 plus reference TRBV7-9 and TRBJ1-4, the full variable domain is DTGVSQNPRHKITKRGQNVTFRCDPISEHNRLYWYRQTLGQGPEFLTYFQNEAQLEKSRLLSDRFSAERPKGSFSTLEIQRTEQGDSAMYLCASSWDSDYHRRLFFGSGTQLSVL.

This chain links TRBV6-5 with TRBJ1-2; a weak D match, TRBD1 (6 bases). The CDR3 totals 12 residues. Between the trimmed V and J ends, which lost 6 bases and 6 bases, there was a span of 11 bases. Germline V CDR1 and CDR2: MNHEY, SVGAGI. This CDR3 is CASRTRTDGYTF. CDR3 DNA: TGTGCCAGCAGAACCCGGACAGATGGCTACACCTTC.

The CDR3 region is CAWSARQGANEQYF. Here the CDR3 DNA reads TGTGCCTGGAGTGCCAGACAGGGGGCTAACGAGCAGTACTTC. This chain links TRBV30 with TRBJ2-7; 10 nucleotides agree with TRBD1. With V trimmed by 1 base and J by 5 bases, 5 bases remained unmatched. The V gene's germline CDR1 is GTSNPN and CDR2 SVGIG (reference sequence). The CDR3 has 14 amino acids. Combining the CDR3 with reference TRBV30 and TRBJ2-7 gives the whole variable domain SQTIHQWPATLVQPVGSPLSLECTVEGTSNPNLYWYRQAAGRGLQLLFYSVGIGQISSEVPQNLSASRPQDRQFILSSKKLLLSDSGFYLCAWSARQGANEQYFGPGTRLTVT.

The gene calls are TRBV30 and TRBJ1-1, with a weak D call TRBD1 (5 bases). The CDR3 spans 14 residues. Germline V gene data show CDR1 as GTSNPN and CDR2 as SVGIG (reference sequence). Trimming stripped 4 bases from V and 3 bases from J, with 15 bases between. Here the CDR3 reads CAWNPGTAYTEAFF. The DNA of the CDR3 is TGTGCCTGGAATCCGGGGACGGCCTACACTGAAGCTTTCTTT.

This clone was counted between two and nine times. The gene calls are TRBV5-4 and TRBJ1-2; D unresolved. The germline CDR1 and CDR2 sequences are SGHNT and YYREEE (reference sequence). The CDR3 sequence is 16 residues long. V was trimmed by 3 bases and J by 1 base, leaving 16 bases between them. The CDR3 DNA sequence: TGTGCCAGCAGCTGGGCGCGAGGGAGGAGTAACTATGGCTACACCTTC. It codes for CASSWARGRSNYGYTF.

This sequence joins TRBV6-1 and TRBJ1-2, with D unclear. Germline V gene sequence: CDR1 MNHNS, CDR2 SASEGT. The length of the CDR3 is 13 residues. V lost 2 bases, J lost 7 bases, and 11 bases lay in between. In DNA form, the CDR3 reads TGTGCCAGCAGTGAAAGGGAGACGAGTGGCTACACCTTC. Translation: CASSERETSGYTF.

This chain links TRBV9 with TRBJ2-2; TRBD1 might be the D (7 bases). CDR3 size: 15 residues. V gave up 3 bases and J gave up 5 bases, with 14 bases separating them. Germline V gene data show CDR1 as SGDLS and CDR2 as YYNGEE. The CDR3 nucleotides read TGTGCCAGCAGCGGTGGAGGGGGCGTAACCGGGGAGCTGTTTTTT. Its protein is CASSGGGGVTGELFF. The entire variable domain, with the rest obtained from reference TRBV9 and TRBJ2-2, is as follows: DSGVTQTPKHLITATGQRVTLRCSPRSGDLSVYWYQQSLDQGLQFLIQYYNGEERAKGNILERFSAQQFPDLHSELNLSSLELGDSALYFCASSGGGGVTGELFFGEGSRLTVL.

The chain links TRBV6-1 to TRBJ1-4, with a possible D match to TRBD1 (5 bases). V gave up 2 bases and J gave up 1 base, with 11 bases separating them. There are 16 residues in the CDR3. Germline loops: CDR1 MNHNS, CDR2 SASEGT. CDR3 sequence (DNA): TGTGCCAGCAGTGAACTGGCAGGGAGAACTAATGAAAAACTGTTTTTT. As protein: CASSELAGRTNEKLFF.

The chain joins TRBV7-2 to TRBJ2-7, with D perhaps matching TRBD1 (6 bases). The ends were cut back, 5 bases at V and 2 bases at J, with 13 bases in the middle. Germline values: CDR1 SGHTA, CDR2 FQGNSA. The CDR3 runs 14 residues. CDR3 nucleotides: TGTGCCAGCAGCCTGGACTGGGGGCCCTACGAGCAGTACTTC. Protein sequence: CASSLDWGPYEQYF.

This chain links TRBV7-8 with TRBJ2-1; tentative D call: TRBD1 (6 bases). V was pared by 2 bases and J by 5 bases, with 10 bases between. CDR1 and CDR2 (germline): SGHVS, FQNEAQ. CDR3 size: 14 residues. The DNA of the CDR3 is TGTGCCAGCAGCTTAAACAGGGTAAACAATGAGCAGTTCTTC. Its translation: CASSLNRVNNEQFF.

The V gene is TRBV19, the J gene TRBJ1-6, with D unresolved. V shed 4 bases and J shed 9 bases, with 19 bases lying between them. Germline CDR1 and CDR2: LNHDA and SQIVND (reference sequence). This CDR3 region has 16 residues. The CDR3 loop is CASSRITTVAGSPLHF. The CDR3 DNA is TGTGCCAGTAGTAGGATAACGACGGTAGCTGGTTCACCCCTCCACTTT.

CDR3 protein: CASSYFQGSYEQYF. Written as DNA, the CDR3 is TGTGCCAGCAGTTACTTTCAGGGCTCCTACGAGCAGTACTTC. This chain uses TRBV6-5 with TRBJ2-7; tentative D call: TRBD1 (5 bases). Trimming removed 1 base from V and 0 bases from J, with 7 bases in between. Germline-derived CDR1 and CDR2 are MNHEY and SVGAGI. The CDR3 has 14 residues.

This chain joins TRBV2 and TRBJ1-3; D is undetermined. Germline V gene data show CDR1 as SNHLY and CDR2 as FYNNEI. This CDR3 has 14 amino acids. V lost 6 bases and J lost 1, with 10 bases in between. The CDR3 nucleotides are TGTGCCAGCAGCTTTACTGGATCTGGAAACACCATATATTTT. This encodes CASSFTGSGNTIYF.

The chain has TRBV18 and TRBJ1-2; weak D call: TRBD1 (5 bases). Trimming stripped 2 bases from V and 5 bases from J, with 9 bases between. This CDR3 region has 13 residues. Germline V gives CDR1 KGHSH, CDR2 LQKENI. CDR3 sequence (DNA): TGTGCCAGCTCACCAAAGGGACGGTATGGCTACACCTTC. It specifies CASSPKGRYGYTF. The full variable domain, completed using reference TRBV18 and TRBJ1-2, is NAGVMQNPRHLVRRRGQEARLRCSPMKGHSHVYWYRQLPEEGLKFMVYLQKENIIDESGMPKERFSAEFPKEGPSILRIQQVVRGDSAAYFCASSPKGRYGYTFGSGTRLTVV.

The V gene is TRBV30, the J gene TRBJ1-3; no reliable D call. There are 15 residues in the CDR3. In germline, CDR1 is GTSNPN, CDR2 SVGIG (reference sequence). Trimming took off 5 bases at V and 4 bases at J, with 18 bases between the two ends. The CDR3 DNA reads TGTGCCTGGGGGCCTAAACAGAACTACGGAAACACCATATATTTT. This translates into CAWGPKQNYGNTIYF.

The V and J genes are TRBV29-1 and TRBJ2-7, with D possibly being TRBD1 (6 bases). This CDR3 spans 11 amino acids. Germline CDR1 and CDR2: SQVTM and ANQGSEA. The CDR3 sequence is CGGQNSYEQYF. CDR3 DNA sequence: TGCGGTGGACAGAACTCCTACGAGCAGTACTTC.

CDR3 nucleotides: TGTGCCAGCAGCCCAAGGACAGGGGGTTGGGCCGGGGAGCTGTTTTTT. Residues: CASSPRTGGWAGELFF. The rearrangement uses TRBV7-3 and TRBJ2-2; 10 nucleotides agree with TRBD1. The V gene end was trimmed by 5 bases and the J gene end by 6 bases; junction bases not matched to a gene: 9. CDR3 length: 16 residues. CDR1 SGHTA and CDR2 FQGTGA come from the germline V gene. The full variable domain, rest sourced from reference TRBV7-3 and TRBJ2-2, is GAGVSQTPSNKVTEKGKYVELRCDPISGHTALYWYRQSLGQGPEFLIYFQGTGAADDSGLPNDRFFAVRPEGSVSTLKIQRTERGDSAVYLCASSPRTGGWAGELFFGEGSRLTVL.

The chain is built from TRBV2 and TRBJ2-7; 9 bases map to TRBD1. This CDR3 has 14 amino acids. Germline CDR1 and CDR2: SNHLY and FYNNEI. Trimming took 5 bases from V and 6 from J; bases not matched to a gene: 8. CDR3 nucleotides: TGTGCCAGCAGTCTCCCCCGGGACAGGGCCGAGCAGTACTTC. It is translated as CASSLPRDRAEQYF.

This chain links TRBV2 with TRBJ1-3; D uncertain. Trimming removed 7 bases from V and 0 bases from J, with 10 bases in between. Germline CDR1 is SNHLY and CDR2 is FYNNEI. This CDR3 contains 14 residues. CDR3 coding DNA: TGTGCCAGCACCGGTAGGAGCTCTGGAAACACCATATATTTT. Translation gives CASTGRSSGNTIYF. The variable domain in full, completed from reference TRBV2 and TRBJ1-3, reads EPEVTQTPSHQVTQMGQEVILRCVPISNHLYFYWYRQILGQKVEFLVSFYNNEISEKSEIFDDQFSVERPDGSNFTLKIRSTKLEDSAMYFCASTGRSSGNTIYFGEGSWLTVV.

This chain's CDR3 is CASSLETQYEQYF. The CDR3 DNA reads as TGTGCCAGCAGCCTAGAGACCCAATACGAGCAGTACTTC. The chain combines TRBV4-2 with TRBJ2-7; D uncertain. V lost 4 bases and J lost 4, with 11 bases in between. The CDR3 totals 13 residues. Germline V CDR1 and CDR2: LGHNA, YNFKEQ.

This rearrangement joins TRBV4-3 to TRBJ1-2; D is undetermined. Germline CDR1 is LGHNA and CDR2 is YSLEER. This CDR3 comprises 14 residues. The ends were cut back, 2 bases at V and 2 bases at J, with 9 bases in the middle. This CDR3 is CASSQLTANYGYTF. The CDR3 DNA reads TGCGCCAGCAGCCAATTAACAGCGAACTATGGCTACACCTTC.

This clone was detected a few times. The sample holds other DNA sequences that translate to the same CDR3. The V call is TRBV15, the J call TRBJ2-5; no firm D call. Deletions cut 0 bases from V and 5 bases from J, with 4 bases between. This CDR3 has 12 residues. Germline CDR1 is LNHNV and CDR2 is YYDKDF (reference sequence). CDR3 in amino acids: CATSRDRETQYF. The CDR3 DNA is TGTGCCACCAGCAGAGATCGGGAGACCCAGTACTTC.

V and J are TRBV9 and TRBJ2-6; D remains unclear. Deletions cut 0 bases from V and 0 bases from J, with 13 bases between. In germline, CDR1 is SGDLS, CDR2 YYNGEE. CDR3 size: 18 residues. Written as DNA, the CDR3 is TGTGCCAGCAGCGTAGGGGCAGGCGCTAGCTCTGGGGCCAACGTCCTGACTTTC. This translates into CASSVGAGASSGANVLTF.

This clone was picked up many times. The CDR3 loop is CAIAPNFEKLFF. In nucleotides, the CDR3 is TGTGCCATCGCTCCTAATTTTGAAAAACTGTTTTTT. The chain joins TRBV10-3 to TRBJ1-4; no firm D call. CDR3 length: 12 amino acids. Trimming removed 8 bases at V and 7 bases at J, with 11 bases between. The germline V gene encodes CDR1 ENHRY and CDR2 SYGVKD.

The chain employs TRBV27 and TRBJ1-1; 9 nucleotides agree with TRBD1. This CDR3 is 17 amino acids long. CDR1 and CDR2 from the germline V gene are MNHEY and SMNVEV (reference sequence). Germline trimming cut 4 bases from V and 2 bases from J; bases unmatched to any gene: 11. The CDR3 region is CASSSGAGQGKNTEAFF. CDR3 nucleotide sequence: TGTGCCAGCAGTTCGGGAGCGGGACAGGGTAAAAACACTGAAGCTTTCTTT.